Here is one TCR beta chain with its context. Its antigen remains unknown. The CDR3 has 11 amino acids. V was trimmed by 3 bases and J by 10 bases, leaving 12 bases between them. Germline V gene sequence: CDR1 SQVTM, CDR2 ANQGSEA. What was sequenced were expressed TCRB transcripts, since all of the isolated RNA had been reverse transcribed. Sequencing used immunoSEQ multiplex PCR; TCRdb keeps in-frame clones, though not all of them. This table has 500,000 to 850,000 clones, around 15% appearing once. Central memory, naive, regulatory and stem cell-like memory CD4+ cells were sorted by CD45RO/CCR7/CD25/CD127/CD95/CD27. The entry originates in a study of beta chain features in type 1 diabetes. Points from the study as a whole: Type 1 diabetes patients had TCRB CDR3s that were shorter (moderately but significantly so) in all four CD4+ subsets. In cDNA sequencing, cells with high TCR expression could be over-represented.

The material sequenced was naive CD4+ T cells from blood. This TCR derives from a man aged 18-30 years with type 1 diabetes. The chain employs TRBV29-1 and TRBJ1-2; TRBD1 might be the D (6 bases). The CDR3 DNA reads as TGCAGCGTTGATTACTCAGGGGCCTACACCTTC. Translating it yields CSVDYSGAYTF.